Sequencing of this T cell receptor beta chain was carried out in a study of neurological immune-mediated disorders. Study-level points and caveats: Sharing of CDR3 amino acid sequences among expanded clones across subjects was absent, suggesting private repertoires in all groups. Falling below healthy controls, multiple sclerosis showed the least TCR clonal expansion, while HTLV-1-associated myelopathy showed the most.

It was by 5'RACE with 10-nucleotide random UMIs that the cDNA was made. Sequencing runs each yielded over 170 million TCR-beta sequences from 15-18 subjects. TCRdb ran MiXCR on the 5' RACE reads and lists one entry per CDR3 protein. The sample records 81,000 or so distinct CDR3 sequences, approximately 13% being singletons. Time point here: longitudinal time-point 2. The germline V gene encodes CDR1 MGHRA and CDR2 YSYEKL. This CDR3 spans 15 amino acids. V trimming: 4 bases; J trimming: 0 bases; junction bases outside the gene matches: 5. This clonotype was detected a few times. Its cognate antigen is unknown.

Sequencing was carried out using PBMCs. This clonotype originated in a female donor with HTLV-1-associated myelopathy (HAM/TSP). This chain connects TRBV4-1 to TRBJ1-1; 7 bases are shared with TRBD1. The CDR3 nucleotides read TGCGCCAGCAGCCTGGGGGACAGACTGAACACTGAAGCTTTCTTT. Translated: CASSLGDRLNTEAFF.